Presented here are 2 T cell receptor beta chains from one specimen sequenced in a study of CD8 T cells in Susac syndrome (dated by TCRdb to about 2019). The method was the immunoSEQ multiplex PCR assay. RNA was extracted with the RNeasy kit and roughly 0.5 to 1 ug was reverse transcribed using random hexamers. The public reads were run again by TCRdb, first through fastp at Q25 and then through MiXCR, and only productive beta chains were kept. All rows with the same CDR3 protein become a single entry with the most common DNA and genes. For this sample the table gives 150,000 to 200,000 distinct CDR3 sequences, of which around 94% were detected only once. Over 0.12% of the sample is held by the ten biggest clonotypes. The specimen sequenced was CD4+ T cells from PBMCs. These receptors originate from a human donor in good health.

The rearrangement uses TRBV29-1 and TRBJ1-1, with 7 bases identical to TRBD1. From germline, CDR1 is SQVTM and CDR2 ANQGSEA. Trimming at V came to 5 bases and at J to 6 bases, leaving 3 bases not matched to a gene. CDR3 size: 11 residues. The CDR3 region is CSVSQGAEAFF. CDR3 DNA sequence: TGCAGCGTTAGTCAGGGGGCTGAAGCTTTCTTT.

The table lists this clonotype with a count of one. J is TRBJ1-2 and V is TRBV30; D gene unclear. CDR1 and CDR2 (germline): GTSNPN, SVGIG (reference sequence). The CDR3 has 14 amino acids. The ends were cut back, 0 bases at V and 2 bases at J, with 10 bases in the middle. The CDR3, as DNA: TGTGCCTGGAGTGTAGGACTCCAGAACTATGGCTACACCTTC. This gives the protein CAWSVGLQNYGYTF. The full variable domain, its missing parts supplied by reference TRBV30 and TRBJ1-2, is SQTIHQWPATLVQPVGSPLSLECTVEGTSNPNLYWYRQAAGRGLQLLFYSVGIGQISSEVPQNLSASRPQDRQFILSSKKLLLSDSGFYLCAWSVGLQNYGYTFGSGTRLTVV.